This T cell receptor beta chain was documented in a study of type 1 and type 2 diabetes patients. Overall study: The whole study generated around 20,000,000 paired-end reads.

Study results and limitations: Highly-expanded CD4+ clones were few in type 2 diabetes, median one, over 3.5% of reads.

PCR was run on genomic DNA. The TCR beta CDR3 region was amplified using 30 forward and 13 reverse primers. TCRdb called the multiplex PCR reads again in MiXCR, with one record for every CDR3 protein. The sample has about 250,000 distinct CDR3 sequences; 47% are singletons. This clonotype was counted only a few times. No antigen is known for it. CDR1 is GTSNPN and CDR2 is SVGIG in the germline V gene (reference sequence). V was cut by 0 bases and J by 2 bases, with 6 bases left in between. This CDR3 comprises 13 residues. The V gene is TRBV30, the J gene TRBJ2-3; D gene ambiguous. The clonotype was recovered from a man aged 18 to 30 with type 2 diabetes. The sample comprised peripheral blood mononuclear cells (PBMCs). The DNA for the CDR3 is TGTGCCTGGAGTGTACACTACACAGATACGCAGTATTTT. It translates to CAWSVHYTDTQYF.